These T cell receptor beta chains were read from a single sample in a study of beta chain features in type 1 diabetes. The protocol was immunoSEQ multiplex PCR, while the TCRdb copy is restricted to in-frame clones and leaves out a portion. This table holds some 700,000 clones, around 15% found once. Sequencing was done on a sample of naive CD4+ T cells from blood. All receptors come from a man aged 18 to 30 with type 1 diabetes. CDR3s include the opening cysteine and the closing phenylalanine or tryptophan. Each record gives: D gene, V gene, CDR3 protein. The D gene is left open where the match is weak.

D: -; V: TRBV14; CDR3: CASSPRGGYEQYF
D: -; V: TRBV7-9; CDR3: CASSFPGTPYNEQFF
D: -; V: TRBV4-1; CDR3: CASSQMGVSNQPQHF
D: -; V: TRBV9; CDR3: CASSVGGETQYF
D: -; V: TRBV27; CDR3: CASSLTWKTNEKLFF
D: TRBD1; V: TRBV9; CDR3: CASSGQGVFNEQFF
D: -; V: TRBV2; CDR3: CASWGGLGTDTQYF
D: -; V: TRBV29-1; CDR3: CSVEGTESSYEQYF
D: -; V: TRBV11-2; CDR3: CASSLQGTYGYTF
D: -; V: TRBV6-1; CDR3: CASTPRDQRETQYF
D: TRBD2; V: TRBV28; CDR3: CASSPAGGGPGEQYF
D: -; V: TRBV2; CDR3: CARRESSGNTIYF
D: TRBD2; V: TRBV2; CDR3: CASSSGVTQGTDTQYF
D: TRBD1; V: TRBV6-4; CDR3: CASRGQNDYGYTF
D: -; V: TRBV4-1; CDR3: CASSQDSGPGYGYTF
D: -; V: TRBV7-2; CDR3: CASSFPRGGSYEQYF
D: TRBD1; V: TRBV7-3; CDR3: CASSLDRGSGANVLTF
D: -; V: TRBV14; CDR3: CASSGGPAGPGLYEQYF